These 18 T cell receptor beta chains were sequenced from one sample in a study of blood T cell repertoires in COVID-19. Method: immunoSEQ multiplex PCR; TCRdb's copy keeps in-frame clones and lacks some. The data hold roughly 200,000 clones, with roughly 86% observed a single time. The sequenced sample consisted of peripheral blood. The receptors shown here come from a man aged 55 to 70 with acute or convalescent COVID-19.

V and J are TRBV13 and TRBJ2-1, with 9 bases matching TRBD1. Losses at the gene ends were 4 bases for V and 5 bases for J; bases not matched to a gene: 24. Germline CDR1 is PRHDT and CDR2 is FYEKMQ (reference sequence). The CDR3 totals 21 residues. CDR3 sequence: CASSYLTGTGFLRVTHNEQFF. Here the CDR3 DNA reads TGTGCCAGCAGCTACTTGACCGGGACAGGGTTCTTGAGGGTAACCCACAATGAGCAGTTCTTC.

The chain recombines TRBV19 with TRBJ2-3; TRBD1 aligns across 11 bases. Germline V gene data show CDR1 as LNHDA and CDR2 as SQIVND (reference sequence). The CDR3 consists of 16 residues. The ends lost 11 bases at V and 5 bases at J; junction bases unmatched: 15. CDR3 loop: CAPDLGTGGLRDTQYF. CDR3 bases: TGTGCCCCCGACCTAGGGACAGGGGGGTTGAGAGATACGCAGTATTTT.

The chain combines TRBV4-3 with TRBJ2-3; D perhaps matches TRBD2 (7 bases). Germline assignment: CDR1 LGHNA and CDR2 YSLEER. V was trimmed by 0 bases and J by 0 bases, leaving 13 bases between them. This CDR3 spans 17 amino acids. The CDR3 nucleotides are TGCGCCAGCAGCCAAGAGCGGGGGCGTCCTAGCACAGATACGCAGTATTTT. Translated: CASSQERGRPSTDTQYF.

The V and J genes are TRBV14 and TRBJ1-2; D is ambiguous. V lost 3 bases, J lost 5 bases, and 19 bases lay in between. CDR1 is SGHDN and CDR2 is FVKESK in the germline V gene. The CDR3 loop spans 16 amino acids. The CDR3 nucleotides read TGTGCCAGCAGCCAGGGCTTCGAGTCTGTTGGGTATGGCTACACCTTC. Translating gives CASSQGFESVGYGYTF.

CDR3 in amino acids: CASSLPLTGTGELFF. The CDR3, as DNA: TGTGCCAGCAGTTTACCATTGACAGGCACCGGGGAGCTGTTTTTT. This chain joins TRBV28 and TRBJ2-2, with D possibly TRBD1 on 6 matching bases. Germline loops: CDR1 MDHEN, CDR2 SYDVKM. The length of the CDR3 is 15 residues. Trimming took off 2 bases at V and 4 bases at J, with 11 bases between the two ends.

The V call is TRBV6-6, the J call TRBJ1-3; TRBD1 is a possible D gene (6 bases). The CDR3 runs to 16 residues. CDR1 and CDR2 (germline): MNHNY, SVGAGI (reference sequence). V lost 8 bases to trimming and J lost 0 bases, with 17 bases between them. CDR3 DNA sequence: TGTGCCAGCCACGACCTACTGGACAGCTCTGGAAACACCATATATTTT. Translation gives CASHDLLDSSGNTIYF.

This sequence joins TRBV2 and TRBJ2-7; TRBD2 aligns across 14 bases. Germline V gene lookup returns CDR1 SNHLY and CDR2 FYNNEI. Trimming removed 3 bases from V and 3 bases from J; junction bases left unmatched: 4. This CDR3 has 16 amino acids. Here the CDR3 reads CASSEGLAGAFYEQYF. The CDR3 DNA follows: TGTGCCAGCAGTGAGGGACTAGCGGGGGCCTTCTACGAGCAGTACTTC.

This chain uses TRBV6-5 with TRBJ1-4; D unclear. Germline assignment: CDR1 MNHEY and CDR2 SVGAGI. With 6 bases removed from V and 0 bases from J, the gap between germline ends came to 11 bases. This CDR3 contains 15 residues. The CDR3 is CASREGPATNEKLFF. The DNA for the CDR3 is TGTGCCAGCAGGGAGGGCCCTGCAACTAATGAAAAACTGTTTTTT.

The chain uses TRBV3-1 (or the pseudogene TRBV3-2) and TRBJ1-2, with 8 bases aligning to TRBD1. Germline CDR1 reads LGHDT; CDR2 reads YNNKEL (reference sequence). This CDR3 has 13 amino acids. V lost 5 bases, J lost 5 bases, and 4 bases stayed unmatched. The CDR3 reads CASSAGTGYGYTF. The CDR3 DNA is TGTGCCAGCAGCGCCGGGACAGGATATGGCTACACCTTC.

This chain connects TRBV9 to TRBJ1-2; 7 bases match TRBD1. The CDR3 consists of 14 residues. CDR1 is SGDLS and CDR2 is YYNGEE in the germline V gene. V lost 3 bases to trimming and J lost 2 bases; unmatched junction nucleotides: 4. The DNA for the CDR3 is TGTGCCAGCAGCGCCCTACAGGGGAACTATGGCTACACCTTC. This encodes CASSALQGNYGYTF.

This chain uses TRBV18 with TRBJ2-1; TRBD1 matches at 8 bases. With V trimmed by 3 bases and J by 5 bases, 6 bases remained unmatched. Germline CDR1 reads KGHSH; CDR2 reads LQKENI. CDR3 length equals 15 residues. The CDR3 DNA reads as TGTGCCAGCTCACCTCGGACAGGGCAAAACAATGAGCAGTTCTTC. Protein sequence: CASSPRTGQNNEQFF.

The chain carries TRBV2 and TRBJ2-7; D is uncertain. V was pared by 5 bases and J by 5 bases, with 7 bases between. The CDR3 extends over 11 amino acids. Germline CDR1 is SNHLY and CDR2 is FYNNEI. This CDR3 reads CASSSRNEQYF. The CDR3 coding sequence is TGTGCCAGCAGTTCCAGGAACGAGCAGTACTTC.

This clone was observed a single time. The J gene is TRBJ2-6, the V gene TRBV7-9; 10 bases are a match to TRBD1. CDR3 size: 18 residues. Germline CDR1 is SEHNR and CDR2 is FQNEAQ (reference sequence). V lost 5 bases to trimming and J lost 1 base; unmatched junction nucleotides: 8. The CDR3 spells CASSQVPGQGSGANVLTF. For the CDR3, the DNA is TGTGCCAGCAGCCAAGTCCCGGGACAGGGGTCTGGGGCCAACGTCCTGACTTTC.

V usage is TRBV5-1 and J usage is TRBJ2-7; 7 positions agree with TRBD2. Trimming took 2 bases from V and 0 from J; bases not matched to a gene: 5. The germline CDR1 and CDR2 sequences are SGHRS and YFSETQ. This CDR3 is built from 15 residues. CDR3 region: CASSLGGGSSYEQYF. CDR3 nucleotide sequence: TGCGCCAGCAGCTTAGGCGGCGGGAGCTCCTACGAGCAGTACTTC.

The rearrangement joins TRBV6-5 to TRBJ2-7; D is ambiguous. The CDR3 has 14 amino acids. V gave up 7 bases and J gave up 1 base, with 14 bases separating them. Germline CDR1 and CDR2: MNHEY and SVGAGI. CDR3 protein: CASTIENLSYEQYF. The CDR3, as DNA: TGTGCCAGCACCATAGAAAACTTATCCTACGAGCAGTACTTC.

This chain joins TRBV6-4 and TRBJ1-6; TRBD1 matches at 9 bases. The CDR3 is 17 amino acids. Germline V CDR1 and CDR2: MRHNA, SNTAGT. The trim removed 3 bases at V and 7 bases at J, leaving 10 bases unmatched. The CDR3 sequence is CASSERIQGAGNSPLHF. In nucleotides, the CDR3 is TGTGCCAGCAGTGAGAGGATACAGGGGGCAGGGAATTCACCCCTCCACTTT.

The genes are TRBV5-8 and TRBJ2-3, with 7 bases lining up with TRBD1. The CDR3 extends over 17 amino acids. The germline gives CDR1 SGHTS, CDR2 YDEGEE. With 0 bases clipped from V and 3 bases from J, the junction kept 10 bases outside the gene matches. CDR3 bases: TGTGCCAGCAGCTTGGCATGGGACAGTCAAGGGACAGATACGCAGTATTTT. Encoded protein: CASSLAWDSQGTDTQYF. Full variable domain (rest looked up from reference TRBV5-8 and TRBJ2-3): EAGVTQSPTHLIKTRGQQATLRCSPISGHTSVYWYQQALGLGLQFLLWYDEGEERNRGNFPPRFSGRQFPNYSSELNVNALELEDSALYLCASSLAWDSQGTDTQYFGPGTRLTVL.

V gene TRBV12-3 or TRBV12-4 combines with J gene TRBJ1-2; no definite D call. The ends were cut back, 3 bases at V and 0 bases at J, with 5 bases in the middle. The CDR3 covers 13 residues. CDR3 amino acids: CASSFYSNYGYTF. CDR3 coding DNA: TGTGCCAGCAGTTTCTACTCTAACTATGGCTACACCTTC.